These T cell receptor beta chains were read from a single sample in a study of shared clonotypes between healthy human individuals. The data were produced by immunoSEQ multiplex PCR, yet TCRdb's version contains in-frame clones alone and is incomplete. The table has about 2.3 million clones, roughly 90% seen once. Sequences were obtained from naive CD4+ T cells from PBMCs. The receptors derive from a man younger than 35 in good health. Some clones in this sample may be carry-over from other donors' samples. The CDR3 runs from the conserved cysteine through the conserved F or W. The D gene is left open where the match is weak.

j_call: TRBJ2-4; v_call: TRBV19; d_call: NA; cdr3_aa: CASRADSRGAKNIQYF
j_call: TRBJ1-2; v_call: TRBV6-6; d_call: NA; cdr3_aa: CASREVQGHGYTF
j_call: TRBJ2-3; v_call: TRBV12-5; d_call: NA; cdr3_aa: CASGLTPPLTGRVTDTQYF
j_call: TRBJ2-2; v_call: TRBV5-4; d_call: TRBD2; cdr3_aa: CASRLSGINTGELFF
j_call: TRBJ2-1; v_call: TRBV4-2; d_call: NA; cdr3_aa: CASSQEPGSNTLEQFF
j_call: TRBJ2-7; v_call: TRBV7-8; d_call: TRBD1; cdr3_aa: CASSPVPGQGSGSYEQYF
j_call: TRBJ1-1; v_call: TRBV29-1; d_call: NA; cdr3_aa: CSVEVDSMNTEAFF
j_call: TRBJ2-5; v_call: TRBV2; d_call: NA; cdr3_aa: CASRGREETQYF
j_call: TRBJ1-2; v_call: TRBV10-1; d_call: NA; cdr3_aa: CASSEGAAGYGYTF
j_call: TRBJ2-1; v_call: TRBV28; d_call: TRBD2; cdr3_aa: CASSGAGGYNEQFF
j_call: TRBJ2-7; v_call: TRBV11-3; d_call: TRBD1; cdr3_aa: CASSLGDSKGYEQYF
j_call: TRBJ2-2; v_call: TRBV19; d_call: TRBD1; cdr3_aa: CASSIRTGPSTGELFF
j_call: TRBJ2-3; v_call: TRBV4-1; d_call: NA; cdr3_aa: CASSQDPGHNTDTQYF
j_call: TRBJ2-7; v_call: TRBV5-6; d_call: NA; cdr3_aa: CASSLGLAISYEQYF
j_call: TRBJ2-5; v_call: TRBV7-2; d_call: NA; cdr3_aa: CASSPVAGTQYF
j_call: TRBJ1-2; v_call: TRBV7-2; d_call: NA; cdr3_aa: CASSLKRGAYGYTF
j_call: TRBJ1-6; v_call: TRBV27; d_call: NA; cdr3_aa: CASSLHYTLDSPLHF
j_call: TRBJ2-2; v_call: TRBV2; d_call: NA; cdr3_aa: CASSQLWGRSANTGELFF
j_call: TRBJ2-2; v_call: TRBV28; d_call: NA; cdr3_aa: CASSTQWAGVTGELFF
j_call: TRBJ1-1; v_call: TRBV7-9; d_call: NA; cdr3_aa: CASSRGSGYTEAFF
j_call: TRBJ2-5; v_call: TRBV9; d_call: TRBD2; cdr3_aa: CASSVGSSGRGEETQYF
j_call: TRBJ1-1; v_call: TRBV6-6; d_call: NA; cdr3_aa: CASSYRTRLSEAFF
j_call: TRBJ2-3; v_call: TRBV19; d_call: TRBD1; cdr3_aa: CASSEFRDRGRSDTQYF
j_call: TRBJ2-5; v_call: TRBV6-1; d_call: TRBD1; cdr3_aa: CATLEYRGRETQYF
j_call: TRBJ2-1; v_call: TRBV5-1; d_call: TRBD2; cdr3_aa: CASSLGGRVGEQFF
j_call: TRBJ2-3; v_call: TRBV4-3; d_call: TRBD2; cdr3_aa: CASSQGFGLVEDTQYF
j_call: TRBJ2-7; v_call: TRBV5-4; d_call: TRBD1; cdr3_aa: CASSSHRDSTYEQYF
j_call: TRBJ2-3; v_call: TRBV19; d_call: NA; cdr3_aa: CASSIGRWGTQYF
j_call: TRBJ2-1; v_call: TRBV5-1; d_call: NA; cdr3_aa: CASSWTRESYNEQFF
j_call: TRBJ1-1; v_call: TRBV7-2; d_call: NA; cdr3_aa: CASSLGGVQNTEAFF
j_call: TRBJ1-2; v_call: TRBV28; d_call: NA; cdr3_aa: CASRATGRANYGYTF
j_call: TRBJ1-5; v_call: TRBV18; d_call: NA; cdr3_aa: CASSPGQGNQPQHF